This T cell receptor (beta chain) was identified in a study of glioma-infiltrating T cells after dendritic cell vaccination (dated by TCRdb to 2016 to 2017). About the study as a whole: The cohort comprised about 15 glioblastoma patients from Phase I and II dendritic cell vaccination trials, 9 newly diagnosed and 6 with recurrent disease. Between the early 2000s and the early 2010s, patients were given autologous tumor lysate-pulsed dendritic cell vaccination. Deep sequencing of TCR beta CDR3 regions was used to quantify tumor-infiltrating lymphocyte content and compare tumor and blood repertoires in dendritic cell-vaccinated glioblastoma patients. TCR sequencing metrics, including TIL content and tumor-blood repertoire overlap, were correlated with survival after dendritic cell vaccination. The vaccine was prepared from monocyte-derived dendritic cells that were cultured for more than six days with IL-4 and GM-CSF and then pulsed overnight with autologous tumor lysate. Each patient was given three intradermal dendritic cell vaccine injections, spaced two weeks apart, in the arm below the axilla. General study outcomes and caveats: TCR clonality showed no direct relationship with survival, which suggests that a diverse polyclonal response may be important. After dendritic cell vaccination, a higher estimated pretreatment TIL content predicted longer time to progression and longer overall survival. The cohort was small and heterogeneous, and full blood and tumor sets were available for few patients, with initial-recurrent tumor pairs available for even fewer patients. The TCR overlap response model with three groups was called speculative and said to need prospective validation.

Using the immunoSEQ assay, TCRB CDR3 regions were amplified from 1.5 to 2 micrograms of genomic DNA, or from all available DNA when less than that was on hand. The multiplex PCR employed 60 forward primers targeting TCR V beta segments and 13 reverse primers targeting J beta segments. To estimate the number of reads per starting template, synthetic control templates were added to each sample at limiting dilution. The Illumina HiSeq System generated sequencing reads of 87 bp. The authors' analysis ran thus. PCR and sequencing errors were removed by merging closely related sequences with a nearest neighbor algorithm. TCR overlap was measured as the percentage of unique tumor TCR beta sequences also present in the same patient's peripheral blood. Sourced from immuneACCESS, this table was stored by TCRdb with only in-frame sequences that have V and J called. A share of the clones is absent; for the studies checked, an unresolved V gene accounts for under half, and the remainder has no known explanation. V, J and clone size derive from that table, while D and trimming were established from the DNA sequence. The sample has tens of thousands of clones on record, 81% of them singletons. 7.9% of the sample rests with the top ten.

In regard to this clone: Its antigen is unknown. No qualities accompany the bases; no much larger clone lies one base away.

To be selected, patients needed enough residual fresh-frozen tumor tissue and more than two years of available survival data. Although molecular status otherwise differed among the glioblastoma patients, no patient had an isocitrate dehydrogenase mutation. PBMC were collected before vaccination, two weeks after the third vaccination, and at tumor progression when it occurred. The Qiagen DNeasy Blood extraction Kit was used for extraction of genomic DNA. V is cut back by 2 bases and J by 7 bases, with 2 bases in the junction unmatched. CDR1 and CDR2 are drawn from the germline V gene: MNHEY, SVGAGI. From the cysteine through the phenylalanine, the CDR3 covers 15 amino acids. The DNA shown is the 45-base CDR3, in frame from base 1.

The source was blood, collected before dendritic cell vaccination. This receptor was identified in a human donor with glioblastoma. The chain is made from TRBV6-5 and TRBJ1-4; 12 junctional bases match TRBD1. This receptor carries the CDR3 CASSYGTGGTEKLFF. The DNA sequence is given as TGTGCCAGCAGTTACGGGACAGGGGGCACTGAAAAACTGTTTTTT.